This T cell receptor (beta chain) originates from a study of CD8+CD57+ T cells in acquired aplastic anemia. Study overall: The sorted CD4+ and CD8+ cells yielded an average around 3 ug of DNA.

V was clipped by 6 bases and J by 6 bases; unmatched bases: 9. Germline V gives CDR1 SGHRS, CDR2 YFSETQ. The CDR3 spans 14 residues. This clonotype was seen at least ten times. Its antigen is still unknown. Whole-study results and caveats: Overlap between patients and controls comprised just under 30 CD8+ CDR3 sequences.

Profiling of TCR beta VDJ combinations and CDR3 sequences used genomic DNA as template. One entry per CDR3 protein, called by TCRdb with MiXCR from the reads. The table includes roughly 150,000 distinct CDR3 sequences, around 45% detected once. Sequenced sample: sorted CD4+, CD8+, or CD8+CD57+ T cells (not recorded which) from PBMCs. This chain connects TRBV5-1 to TRBJ2-3; 8 nucleotides match TRBD2. The sequence was collected from a human donor in good health. The CDR3 loop reads CASTGGGLVDTQYF. The CDR3 region has the DNA TGCGCCAGCACCGGGGGGGGACTAGTTGATACGCAGTATTTT.